A selection of T cell receptor beta chains follows, all from one sample in a study of cytomegalovirus exposure and HLA in healthy donors. The protocol was immunoSEQ multiplex PCR, while the TCRdb copy is restricted to in-frame clones and leaves out a portion. The table includes fewer than 150,000 clones, around 86% detected once. The sample comprised PBMCs. The receptors derive from a man in his late teens or twenties in good health and CMV-seropositive. Both conserved end residues are part of each CDR3. The D gene is left open where the match is weak. Rows give clone size only sometimes, using once, few, many, or a class for an expanded clone.

length	size	D	V	J	DNA	CDR3
15	.	.	TRBV7-3	TRBJ1-2	TGTGCCAGCAGCAATCCGGGAGAGGAGGCCTATGGCTACACCTTC	CASSNPGEEAYGYTF
16	many	TRBD2	TRBV27	TRBJ2-5	TGTGCCAGCAGTGTAACCGGGACTAGCGGGAGCGAGACCCAGTACTTC	CASSVTGTSGSETQYF
15	once	TRBD2	TRBV10-3	TRBJ2-3	TGTGCCTCGGAGCCTAGCGGGAGAAAGGGAGATACGCAGTATTTT	CASEPSGRKGDTQYF
14	many	.	TRBV5-4	TRBJ1-1	TGTGCCGCAGGGGTCCAGAAAGGAAGATCTGAAGCTTTCTTT	CAAGVQKGRSEAFF
14	.	TRBD1	TRBV6-5	TRBJ1-1	TGTGCCAGCAGTTCACAGGGGGGAAACACTGAAGCTTTCTTT	CASSSQGGNTEAFF
13	.	.	TRBV11-2	TRBJ2-7	TGTGCCAGCAGCTTAGTAGTAGTTGACGAGCAGTACTTC	CASSLVVVDEQYF
15	.	TRBD2	TRBV5-1	TRBJ2-7	TGCGCCAGCAGCTCACTAGCGGTTAGCTCCTACGAGCAGTACTTC	CASSSLAVSSYEQYF
13	.	TRBD1	TRBV2	TRBJ2-1	TGTGCCACTTATCCCGGACAGGGGGGGGAGCAGTTCTTC	CATYPGQGGEQFF
16	.	TRBD2	TRBV5-4	TRBJ2-2	TGTGCCAGCAGCTCAAGCGGGATGAGGTACGCCGGGGAGCTGTTTTTT	CASSSSGMRYAGELFF
17	.	.	TRBV27	TRBJ1-6	TGTGCCAGCAGCCCCAACATCGGGCGACAGCATAATTCACCCCTCCACTTT	CASSPNIGRQHNSPLHF
12	.	.	TRBV2	TRBJ1-5	TGTGCCAGCAGACAGGCTTGGGAGCCCCAGCATTTT	CASRQAWEPQHF
12	.	.	TRBV6-1	TRBJ2-3	TGTGCCAGCAGGCCGGGTACAGATACGCAGTATTTT	CASRPGTDTQYF
14	few	TRBD1	TRBV5-1	TRBJ2-2	TGCGCCAGCAGCCTCGGGACAGACACCGGGGAGCTGTTTTTT	CASSLGTDTGELFF
17	once	.	TRBV12-2	TRBJ2-1	TGTGCAAGTCGCTTGGGGCTGGCCTTGAGCTCCTACAATGAGCAGTTCTTC	CASRLGLALSSYNEQFF
14	.	.	TRBV12-2	TRBJ1-4	TGTGCAAGTCGTCTCGACAGGGGAAACGAAAAACTGTTTTTT	CASRLDRGNEKLFF
16	.	.	TRBV4-1	TRBJ2-5	TGCGCCAGCAGCCCCCTGGCCGCCGATAATCAAGAGACCCAGTACTTC	CASSPLAADNQETQYF
15	.	.	TRBV5-1	TRBJ1-1	TGCGCCAGCAGCTTGGCCGTGGGCGAGGGCACTGAAGCTTTCTTT	CASSLAVGEGTEAFF
15	.	TRBD2	TRBV10-1	TRBJ2-1	TGCGCCAGCAGTGAACCCGGGACTAGCGGGTATGAGCAGTTCTTC	CASSEPGTSGYEQFF
11	few	.	TRBV20-1	TRBJ2-7	TGCAGTGCTATGGGGGGCTACGAGCAGTACTTC	CSAMGGYEQYF
16	medium-sized	.	TRBV10-1	TRBJ2-1	TGCGCCAGCAGTGGGGATCCCGCGGGGTCCTACAATGAGCAGTTCTTC	CASSGDPAGSYNEQFF
13	few	.	TRBV28	TRBJ2-2	TGTGCCAGCCACTATAGCGGCTTCGGGGAGCTGTTTTTT	CASHYSGFGELFF
12	.	.	TRBV5-1	TRBJ2-1	TGCGCCAGCAACTTGGAGGGGAATGAGCAGTTCTTC	CASNLEGNEQFF
14	.	TRBD1	TRBV30	TRBJ2-5	TGTGCCTGGGACAGGGGATTTCGGGGCGAGACCCAGTACTTC	CAWDRGFRGETQYF
15	once	.	TRBV11-2	TRBJ2-1	TGTGCCAGCAGCTTAGCAAGCACGCACTACAATGAGCAGTTCTTC	CASSLASTHYNEQFF
14	.	.	TRBV5-1	TRBJ1-3	TGCGCCAGCAGCCCCGCGGGGCCAGGAAACACCATATATTTT	CASSPAGPGNTIYF
16	.	TRBD2	TRBV11-3	TRBJ2-1	TGTGCCAGCAGCCGAAGGACTAGCGGGAGTTGGAATGAGCAGTTCTTC	CASSRRTSGSWNEQFF
13	.	.	TRBV15	TRBJ1-2	TGTGCCACCAGCACAGACAGGAACTATGGCTACACCTTC	CATSTDRNYGYTF
17	.	.	TRBV5-1	TRBJ1-2	TGCGCCAGCAGCCCTGGAGGATTGGACAGTGGCCTCTATGGCTACACCTTC	CASSPGGLDSGLYGYTF
11	.	.	TRBV5-1	TRBJ2-7	TGCGCCAGCAGCTGGGGAGGAGAGCAGTACTTC	CASSWGGEQYF
19	.	TRBD1	TRBV28	TRBJ2-1	TGTGCCAGCAGTTTGCCGAGGACAGGGAATCGGGTAAGGCTGCATGAGCAGTTCTTC	CASSLPRTGNRVRLHEQFF
12	.	.	TRBV6-5	TRBJ2-2	TGTGCCAGCAGACGAGGTCCCGGGGAGCTGTTTTTT	CASRRGPGELFF
14	.	TRBD2	TRBV9	TRBJ2-7	TGTGCCAGCAGCCCTAGCGGGGGGGACTACGAGCAGTACTTC	CASSPSGGDYEQYF
14	.	TRBD1	TRBV7-3	TRBJ2-1	TGTGCCAGCAGTGTTTCGGGACAGACCAATGAGCAGTTCTTC	CASSVSGQTNEQFF
14	.	.	TRBV25-1	TRBJ1-1	TGTGCCAGCACCCCGGAGGGCGCGGACACTGAAGCTTTCTTT	CASTPEGADTEAFF
14	few	.	TRBV19	TRBJ1-3	TGTGCCAGTAGTCGACAGATCTCTGGAAACACCATATATTTT	CASSRQISGNTIYF
16	.	TRBD1	TRBV27	TRBJ1-2	TGTGCCAGCAGCCCACGTACCCCACAGGGGTTATATGGCTACACCTTC	CASSPRTPQGLYGYTF
13	once	.	TRBV7-3	TRBJ2-7	TGTGCCAGCAGCGCACGCGAGGGAGACGAGCAGTACTTC	CASSAREGDEQYF
13	.	TRBD1	TRBV7-7	TRBJ2-7	TGTGCTAGCAGCTTAGGGACAGTTGAAGAGCAGTACTTC	CASSLGTVEEQYF
16	.	TRBD2	TRBV11-2	TRBJ2-7	TGTGCCAGCAGCTTAGATCCTAGCGGGTTCTTCTACGAGCAGTACTTC	CASSLDPSGFFYEQYF
16	.	TRBD1	TRBV18	TRBJ1-1	TGTGCCAGCTCACCAGAAACAGGGGGCGGGGACACTGAAGCTTTCTTT	CASSPETGGGDTEAFF
15	.	TRBD2	TRBV4-2	TRBJ2-5	TGTGCCAGCAGCCAAGAGGCGGGAGGCCAAGAGACCCAGTACTTC	CASSQEAGGQETQYF
14	once	TRBD2	TRBV2	TRBJ2-1	TGTGCCAGCACCATTCTCACTAGCGGGATCCGGGTGTTCTTC	CASTILTSGIRVFF
15	.	.	TRBV7-9	TRBJ2-3	TGTGCCAGCAGCCCCCCCGGGGGGCTCACAGATACGCAGTATTTT	CASSPPGGLTDTQYF
16	once	TRBD1	TRBV6-1	TRBJ2-5	TGTGCCAGCAGTGCCCGGGACAGGGGGCTTCAAGAGACCCAGTACTTC	CASSARDRGLQETQYF
14	.	.	TRBV4-1	TRBJ2-7	TGCGCCAGCAGCCAAGTGGGCAAATCGGACGAGCAGTACTTC	CASSQVGKSDEQYF
11	medium-sized	.	TRBV20-1	TRBJ1-2	TGCAGTGCTGCCCGACAGTATGGCTACACCTTC	CSAARQYGYTF
15	.	TRBD2	TRBV27	TRBJ2-3	TGTGCCAGCAGTTTGACTAGCGGGGGCACAGATACGCAGTATTTT	CASSLTSGGTDTQYF
16	.	.	TRBV4-2	TRBJ1-2	TGTGCCAGCAGCCATGGCGCCCGGCGGGCGTCGTGGGGCTACACCTTC	CASSHGARRASWGYTF
11	.	.	TRBV29-1	TRBJ1-1	TGCAGCGTCGGCGAGGCTTGGGAAGCTTTCTTT	CSVGEAWEAFF
15	.	TRBD1	TRBV6-5	TRBJ1-1	TGTGCCAGCAGTGGGACAGGGCGCGGGAACACTGAAGCTTTCTTT	CASSGTGRGNTEAFF
15	.	.	TRBV4-2	TRBJ2-7	TGTGCCAGCAGCCAGCCCACAGCGGCCCCTCACGAGCAGTACTTC	CASSQPTAAPHEQYF
15	.	.	TRBV15	TRBJ1-5	TGTGCCACCAGCAGAGGGGAGGGGGACAATCAGCCCCAGCATTTT	CATSRGEGDNQPQHF
13	.	.	TRBV7-9	TRBJ1-1	TGTGCCGCGACCCAGGACAGTTACACTGAAGCTTTCTTT	CAATQDSYTEAFF